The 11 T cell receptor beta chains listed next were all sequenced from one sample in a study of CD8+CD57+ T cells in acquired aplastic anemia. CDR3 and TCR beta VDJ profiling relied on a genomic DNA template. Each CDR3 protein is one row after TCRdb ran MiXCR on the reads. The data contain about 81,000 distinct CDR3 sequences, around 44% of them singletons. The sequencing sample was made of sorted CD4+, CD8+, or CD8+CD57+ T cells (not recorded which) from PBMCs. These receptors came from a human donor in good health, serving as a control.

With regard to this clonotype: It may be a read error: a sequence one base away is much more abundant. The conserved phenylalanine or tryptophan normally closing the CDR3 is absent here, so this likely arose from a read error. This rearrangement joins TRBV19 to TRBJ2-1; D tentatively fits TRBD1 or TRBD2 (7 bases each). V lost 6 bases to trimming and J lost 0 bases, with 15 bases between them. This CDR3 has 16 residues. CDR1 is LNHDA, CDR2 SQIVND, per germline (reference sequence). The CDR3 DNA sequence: TGTGCCAGTAGAGAGGGGGCTAGCGGCTCCTACAATGAGCAGTTCTCC. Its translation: CASREGASGSYNEQFS.

DNA for the CDR3: TGTGCCAGCAGCATCACCGGGAGCACAGATACGCAGTATTTT. Amino acid sequence: CASSITGSTDTQYF. The chain joins TRBV7-3 to TRBJ2-3, with D unresolved. V was shortened by 5 bases and J by 0 bases, with 9 bases between the two germline ends. Germline CDR1 SGHTA, CDR2 FQGTGA. The CDR3 covers 14 residues. Combining the CDR3 with reference TRBV7-3 and TRBJ2-3 gives the whole variable domain GAGVSQTPSNKVTEKGKYVELRCDPISGHTALYWYRQSLGQGPEFLIYFQGTGAADDSGLPNDRFFAVRPEGSVSTLKIQRTERGDSAVYLCASSITGSTDTQYFGPGTRLTVL.

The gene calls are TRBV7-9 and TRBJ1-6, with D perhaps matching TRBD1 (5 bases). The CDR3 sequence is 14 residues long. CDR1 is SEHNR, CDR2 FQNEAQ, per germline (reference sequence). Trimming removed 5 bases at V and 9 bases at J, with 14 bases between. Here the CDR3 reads CASSTQGRGSPLHF. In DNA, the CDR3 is TGTGCCAGCAGCACCCAGGGTCGCGGTTCACCCCTCCACTTT.

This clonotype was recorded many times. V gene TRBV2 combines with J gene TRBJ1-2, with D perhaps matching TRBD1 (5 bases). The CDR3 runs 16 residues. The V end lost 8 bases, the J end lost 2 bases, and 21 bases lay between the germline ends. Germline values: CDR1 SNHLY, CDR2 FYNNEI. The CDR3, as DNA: TGTGCCAGCCCCACCGGGGGTAACACCACCAACTATGGCTACACCTTC. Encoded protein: CASPTGGNTTNYGYTF.

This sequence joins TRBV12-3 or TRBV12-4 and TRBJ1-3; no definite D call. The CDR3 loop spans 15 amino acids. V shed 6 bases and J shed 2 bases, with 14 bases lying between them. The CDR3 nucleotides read TGTGCCAGCAGCGTTGGTAGGACCGCTGGAAACACCATATATTTT. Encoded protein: CASSVGRTAGNTIYF.

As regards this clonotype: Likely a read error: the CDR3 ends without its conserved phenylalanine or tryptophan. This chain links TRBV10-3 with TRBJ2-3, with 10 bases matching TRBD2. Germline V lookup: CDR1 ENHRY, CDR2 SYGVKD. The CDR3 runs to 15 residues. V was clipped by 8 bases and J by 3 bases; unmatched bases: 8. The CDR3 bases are TGTGCCATCGGCCTCCCACTAGCGGGAACAGATACGCAGTATCTT. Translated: CAIGLPLAGTDTQYL.

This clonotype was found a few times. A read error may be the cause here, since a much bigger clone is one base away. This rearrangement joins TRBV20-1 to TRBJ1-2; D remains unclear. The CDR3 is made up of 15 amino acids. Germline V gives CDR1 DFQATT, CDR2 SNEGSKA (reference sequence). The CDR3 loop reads CSARDEQNANCGYTF. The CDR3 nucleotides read TGCAGTGCTAGAGATGAACAGAACGCTAACTGTGGCTACACCTTC.

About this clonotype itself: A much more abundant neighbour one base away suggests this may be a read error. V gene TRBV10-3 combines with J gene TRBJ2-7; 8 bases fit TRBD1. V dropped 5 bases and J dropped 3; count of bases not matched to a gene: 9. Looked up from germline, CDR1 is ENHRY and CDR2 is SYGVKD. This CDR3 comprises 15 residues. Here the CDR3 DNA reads TGTGCCATCAGTTACTCTCAGGGGGCCAACTACGAGCAGTACTTC. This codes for CAISYSQGANYEQYF.

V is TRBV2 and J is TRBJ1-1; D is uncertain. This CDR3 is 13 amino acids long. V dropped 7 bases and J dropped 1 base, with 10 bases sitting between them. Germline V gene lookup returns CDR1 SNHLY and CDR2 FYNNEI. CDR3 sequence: CASKLGRNTEAFF. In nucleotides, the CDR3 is TGTGCCAGCAAGTTGGGGAGGAACACTGAAGCTTTCTTT.

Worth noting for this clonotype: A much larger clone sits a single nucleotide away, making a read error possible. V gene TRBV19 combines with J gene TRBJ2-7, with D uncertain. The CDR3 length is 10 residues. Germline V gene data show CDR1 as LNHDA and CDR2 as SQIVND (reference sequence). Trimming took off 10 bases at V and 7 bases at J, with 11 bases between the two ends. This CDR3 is CATSYNEQYF. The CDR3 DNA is TGTGCCACCTCTTACAATGAGCAGTACTTC.

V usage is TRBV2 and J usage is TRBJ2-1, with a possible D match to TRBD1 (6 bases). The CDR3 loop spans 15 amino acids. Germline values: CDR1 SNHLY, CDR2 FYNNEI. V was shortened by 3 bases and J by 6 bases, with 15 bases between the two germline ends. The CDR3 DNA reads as TGTGCCAGCAGTGACGGATGGGACAAGGGCAATGAGCAGTTCTTC. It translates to CASSDGWDKGNEQFF.